These 24 T cell receptor beta chains came from one sample sequenced in a study of blood T cell repertoires in COVID-19. Assay used: immunoSEQ multiplex PCR; TCRdb lists only in-frame clones, some missing. The sample has 150,000 to 170,000 clones; about 88% are singletons. Sequenced: peripheral blood. All receptors derive from a woman aged 60-70 years with COVID-19, enrolled during active disease.

This sequence joins TRBV3-1 (or the pseudogene TRBV3-2) and TRBJ2-3, with D possibly TRBD1 on 6 matching bases. Germline CDR1 LGHDT, CDR2 YNNKEL (reference sequence). V lost 4 bases and J lost 2, with 10 bases in between. CDR3 size: 14 residues. The chain's CDR3 is CASSPRGTTDTQYF. CDR3 DNA sequence: TGTGCCAGCAGCCCTAGGGGGACCACAGATACGCAGTATTTT.

This chain joins TRBV28 and TRBJ1-2; D remains ambiguous. CDR3 length: 12 residues. CDR1 and CDR2 (germline): MDHEN, SYDVKM. Trimming removed 8 bases at V and 2 bases at J, with 9 bases between. CDR3 DNA sequence: TGTGCCAGCGAGGAGGGAAACTATGGCTACACCTTC. Protein: CASEEGNYGYTF.

As DNA, the CDR3 is TGTGCCAGCAGCTCACGGGGGGGCCACGCAGATACGCAGTATTTT. Encoded protein: CASSSRGGHADTQYF. The rearrangement links TRBV9 to TRBJ2-3, with TRBD2 matching 8 bases. Germline V gene lookup returns CDR1 SGDLS and CDR2 YYNGEE. This CDR3 is built from 15 residues. V lost 4 bases to trimming and J lost 4 bases; unmatched junction nucleotides: 8.

V usage is TRBV19 and J usage is TRBJ1-1; TRBD1 aligns across 9 bases. Per the germline V gene, CDR1 is LNHDA and CDR2 is SQIVND (reference sequence). CDR3 length: 15 amino acids. V lost 4 bases and J lost 2; bases outside the gene matches: 5. CDR3 residues: CASSKGQGRNTEAFF. CDR3 sequence (DNA): TGTGCCAGTAGTAAGGGACAGGGCCGTAACACTGAAGCTTTCTTT.

The chain combines TRBV6-1 with TRBJ1-2; tentatively, D is TRBD1 (6 bases). CDR3 length: 17 amino acids. CDR1 and CDR2 (germline): MNHNS, SASEGT. Trimming left V 3 bases short and J 1 base short, with 18 bases between. The CDR3 region is CASSDRAGAKNNYGYTF. In DNA form, the CDR3 reads TGTGCCAGCAGTGATAGGGCAGGGGCGAAGAATAACTATGGCTACACCTTC.

The chain uses TRBV25-1 and TRBJ1-4; TRBD1 matches at 7 bases. The CDR3 has 14 amino acids. Germline CDR1 reads MGHDK; CDR2 reads SYGVNS. V lost 5 bases to trimming and J lost 2 bases; unmatched junction nucleotides: 2. CDR3 region: CASSIQGTNEKLFF. In nucleotides, the CDR3 is TGTGCCAGCAGTATACAGGGGACTAATGAAAAACTGTTTTTT. The full variable domain, in which reference TRBV25-1 and TRBJ1-4 provide the parts outside the CDR3, is EADIYQTPRYLVIGTGKKITLECSQTMGHDKMYWYQQDPGMELHLIHYSYGVNSTEKGDLSSESTVSRIRTEHFPLTLESARPSHTSQYLCASSIQGTNEKLFFGSGTQLSVL.

The chain combines TRBV20-1 with TRBJ2-7; D is uncertain. The CDR3 is made up of 13 amino acids. Germline loops: CDR1 DFQATT, CDR2 SNEGSKA (reference sequence). The germline V and J ends were trimmed by 3 bases and 1 base, with 10 bases remaining between them. The DNA of the CDR3 is TGCAGTGCTAGTACTACAAATTCCTACGAGCAGTACTTC. Translated, it gives CSASTTNSYEQYF.

The chain links TRBV30 to TRBJ1-1; 9 bases are shared with TRBD1. This CDR3 spans 14 amino acids. Germline trimming cut 1 base from V and 6 bases from J; bases unmatched to any gene: 6. Germline V gene lookup returns CDR1 GTSNPN and CDR2 SVGIG (reference sequence). CDR3 residues: CAWSAGTGMAEAFF. CDR3 coding DNA: TGTGCCTGGAGTGCAGGGACAGGGATGGCTGAAGCTTTCTTT.

This chain joins TRBV6-5 and TRBJ1-1; 9 bases match TRBD1. After removal of 4 bases from V and 6 bases from J, the junction contained 6 bases not matched to a gene. Germline lookup yields CDR1 MNHEY and CDR2 SVGAGI. The length of the CDR3 is 14 residues. CDR3 sequence reads: CASSLGTGLPEAFF. The CDR3 coding sequence is TGTGCCAGCAGTTTGGGGACAGGGCTTCCTGAAGCTTTCTTT.

V usage is TRBV10-3 and J usage is TRBJ1-1, with no clear D. Per the germline V gene, CDR1 is ENHRY and CDR2 is SYGVKD. The CDR3 totals 12 residues. The V and J ends lost 6 bases and 4 bases respectively, with 9 bases between them. Written as DNA, the CDR3 is TGTGCCATCAGCCAGCCGGGCACTGAAGCTTTCTTT. It specifies CAISQPGTEAFF.

The rearrangement links TRBV7-2 to TRBJ1-5; D may be TRBD1 (5 bases). The CDR3 consists of 14 residues. Germline CDR1 SGHTA, CDR2 FQGNSA. Trimming cost V 5 bases and J 4 bases, with 12 bases left between them. The CDR3 DNA sequence: TGTGCCAGCAGCCCCGGGGGGGGAAATCAGCCCCAGCATTTT. It encodes CASSPGGGNQPQHF.

This clone was counted once. V and J are TRBV10-3 and TRBJ2-7; 7 bases fit TRBD2. The CDR3 has 14 amino acids. Germline CDR1 and CDR2: ENHRY and SYGVKD. The trim removed 7 bases at V and 2 bases at J, leaving 8 bases unmatched. CDR3 sequence: CAIKVSSGAYEQYF. DNA of the CDR3: TGTGCCATCAAAGTTTCTAGCGGAGCCTACGAGCAGTACTTC.

This chain connects TRBV6-5 to TRBJ1-3; D not resolved. CDR1 MNHEY and CDR2 SVGAGI come from the germline V gene. V lost 0 bases and J lost 0, with 9 bases in between. The CDR3 totals 16 residues. The CDR3 reads CASSYSRGNSGNTIYF. CDR3 coding DNA: TGTGCCAGCAGTTACTCTCGGGGAAACTCTGGAAACACCATATATTTT.

The gene calls are TRBV14 and TRBJ1-4, with D perhaps TRBD1 (5 bases). Trimming cost V 4 bases and J 8 bases, with 17 bases left between them. CDR3 size: 15 residues. Germline V gene lookup returns CDR1 SGHDN and CDR2 FVKESK. This chain's CDR3 is CASSRPATVREKLFF. CDR3 nucleotide sequence: TGTGCCAGCAGCCGTCCCGCGACAGTCCGGGAAAAACTGTTTTTT.

V and J are TRBV30 and TRBJ1-6, with 8 nucleotides matching TRBD1. Trimming removed 5 bases from V and 8 bases from J; junction bases left unmatched: 5. Germline V gene lookup returns CDR1 GTSNPN and CDR2 SVGIG (reference sequence). This CDR3 comprises 13 residues. The CDR3 protein is CAWVDRAYSPLHF. The CDR3 coding sequence is TGTGCCTGGGTGGACAGGGCTTATTCACCCCTCCACTTT.

The chain couples TRBV5-1 to TRBJ1-6, with 7 bases identical to TRBD1. Germline-derived CDR1 and CDR2 are SGHRS and YFSETQ. This CDR3 region has 14 residues. V shed 4 bases and J 9 bases; nucleotides not matched to a gene: 7. This chain's CDR3 is CASSRDRDGSPLHF. The CDR3, as DNA: TGCGCCAGCAGCCGTGACAGGGATGGTTCACCCCTCCACTTT.

The chain employs TRBV7-9 and TRBJ1-6, with a tentative D call TRBD1 (6 bases). The length of the CDR3 is 15 residues. The V gene's germline CDR1 is SEHNR and CDR2 FQNEAQ (reference sequence). V lost 6 bases and J 10 bases, leaving 19 bases between the germline ends. In DNA form, the CDR3 reads TGTGCCAGCAGACCCGATGCAGGGGAAACCTCACCCCTCCACTTT. This codes for CASRPDAGETSPLHF. The entire variable domain, with the rest obtained from reference TRBV7-9 and TRBJ1-6, is as follows: DTGVSQNPRHKITKRGQNVTFRCDPISEHNRLYWYRQTLGQGPEFLTYFQNEAQLEKSRLLSDRFSAERPKGSFSTLEIQRTEQGDSAMYLCASRPDAGETSPLHFGNGTRLTVT.

The chain carries TRBV18 and TRBJ1-1; D is perhaps TRBD1 (6 bases). The CDR3 is 15 residues long. Germline-derived CDR1 and CDR2 are KGHSH and LQKENI. The V end was cut by 0 bases, the J end by 1 base, with 9 bases between. CDR3 in amino acids: CASSPPGHENTEAFF. In DNA, the CDR3 is TGTGCCAGCTCACCACCGGGACACGAGAACACTGAAGCTTTCTTT.

CDR3 in amino acids: CASSVYSASSTDTQYF. The CDR3 nucleotides read TGTGCCAGCAGCGTATATAGTGCCTCTAGCACAGATACGCAGTATTTT. The V gene is TRBV9, the J gene TRBJ2-3; D is unclear. Germline V lookup: CDR1 SGDLS, CDR2 YYNGEE. The CDR3 runs to 16 residues. Trimming shortened V by 1 base and J by 0 bases, and 12 bases separated the two germline ends.

The chain links TRBV24-1 to TRBJ2-1; 10 nucleotides line up with TRBD2. In germline, CDR1 is KGHDR, CDR2 SFDVKD. V was clipped by 2 bases and J by 2 bases; unmatched bases: 5. This CDR3 contains 17 residues. The CDR3 here is CATSDSGTSEAYNEQFF. Here the CDR3 DNA reads TGTGCCACCAGTGATTCAGGGACTAGCGAGGCCTACAATGAGCAGTTCTTC.

The DNA for the CDR3 is TGTGCCACCAGGCGGGGACCTACTGAAGCTTTCTTT. This gives the protein CATRRGPTEAFF. The V call is TRBV7-9, the J call TRBJ1-1; a possible D gene is TRBD1 (5 bases). Germline lookup yields CDR1 SEHNR and CDR2 FQNEAQ (reference sequence). This CDR3 contains 12 residues. V lost 10 bases and J lost 5, with 14 bases in between.

Written as DNA, the CDR3 is TGTGCCAGCTCACCTAAGAGCAACAGGGGCGGAGGAAACACCATATATTTT. It yields the protein CASSPKSNRGGGNTIYF. V and J are TRBV18 and TRBJ1-3; 7 bases match TRBD1. The CDR3 totals 17 residues. V trimming: 3 bases; J trimming: 4 bases; junction bases outside the gene matches: 12. Germline CDR1 and CDR2: KGHSH and LQKENI.

The chain couples TRBV7-8 to TRBJ1-1, with D unresolved. The germline V gene has CDR1 SGHVS and CDR2 FQNEAQ. Trimming removed 6 bases from V and 1 base from J, with 12 bases in between. The CDR3 length is 14 residues. The CDR3 here is CASSRGMGNTEAFF. Written as DNA, the CDR3 is TGTGCCAGCAGTCGGGGTATGGGGAACACTGAAGCTTTCTTT.

V gene TRBV6-6 combines with J gene TRBJ1-2; D might be TRBD1 (5 bases). Germline-derived CDR1 and CDR2 are MNHNY and SVGAGI (reference sequence). Trimming removed 2 bases from V and 2 bases from J, with 9 bases in between. This CDR3 contains 14 residues. CDR3 sequence reads: CASSYQGKNYGYTF. CDR3 in DNA: TGTGCCAGCAGTTACCAGGGAAAAAACTATGGCTACACCTTC.